This T cell receptor (beta chain) was recorded in a study of blood T cell repertoires in COVID-19. Study-wide context: Spain, Italy and the United States supplied samples that represented acute and convalescent COVID-19. The analysed material was cDNA or gDNA that came from T cells, B-cell-depleted T cells, or PBMCs.

Trimming removed 1 base from V and 1 base from J, with 11 bases in between. The CDR3 totals 16 residues. Germline lookup yields CDR1 SGHVS and CDR2 FQNEAQ. Patients at the Seattle site were enrolled during active infection and followed longitudinally. Original processing methods: The assay estimated nucleated cells by amplifying reference gene primers. Assay: immunoSEQ multiplex PCR; the TCRdb copy retains only in-frame clones and omits some. That table is the source of V, J and clone size, and D and trimming were worked out from the DNA. Of about 96,000 clones in the sample, roughly 90% were seen once.

The sequence derives from a human donor with COVID-19, enrolled during active disease. The donor label of this sample is uncertain. The chain has TRBV7-8 and TRBJ1-5, with D unresolved. The sample taken for sequencing was peripheral blood. Here the CDR3 DNA reads TGTGCCAGCAGCTTAGGCCGAGCGGGGAGCAATCAGCCCCAGCATTTT. Encoded protein: CASSLGRAGSNQPQHF.